These 10 T cell receptor beta chains originate from one sample sequenced in a study of T cells after yellow fever vaccination. TCRdb re-called the 5' RACE reads with MiXCR, one entry per CDR3 protein. The sample holds some 560,000 distinct CDR3 sequences; over 15% are singletons and the top ten take 13% to 15%. This specimen consisted of PBMCs, obtained 15 days after the yellow fever booster vaccination. Every receptor here comes from a young man who received the YFV17D yellow fever vaccine.

The CDR3 DNA follows: TGCAGTGCTAGCCCTAGTGTGATTGAGCAGTTCTTC. Translation: CSASPSVIEQFF. This rearrangement joins TRBV20-1 to TRBJ2-1; unclear D gene. The CDR3 covers 12 residues. In germline, CDR1 is DFQATT, CDR2 SNEGSKA (reference sequence). Between the trimmed V and J ends, which lost 3 bases and 9 bases, there was a span of 12 bases.

This clonotype was observed a handful of times. V is TRBV20-1 and J is TRBJ2-7; D gene ambiguous. V was pared by 3 bases and J by 7 bases, with 10 bases between. CDR1 DFQATT and CDR2 SNEGSKA come from the germline V gene (reference sequence). The CDR3 is made up of 11 amino acids. In DNA form, the CDR3 reads TGCAGTGCTAGGGGGTCGGTTGAGCAGTACTTC. Its translation: CSARGSVEQYF.

The chain is built from TRBV24-1 and TRBJ2-1; D is tentatively TRBD1 or TRBD2 (5 bases each). CDR3 size: 17 residues. Germline V gene lookup returns CDR1 KGHDR and CDR2 SFDVKD. V was pared by 5 bases and J by 0 bases, with 16 bases between. The DNA of the CDR3 is TGTGCCACCAGTGGTTACCCGGGGCGAAACTCCTACAATGAGCAGTTCTTC. Encoded protein: CATSGYPGRNSYNEQFF.

The V gene is TRBV9, the J gene TRBJ2-2; weak D call: TRBD1 (5 bases). The CDR3 consists of 15 residues. V was shortened by 4 bases and J by 1 base, with 11 bases between the two germline ends. Germline values: CDR1 SGDLS, CDR2 YYNGEE. The CDR3 DNA follows: TGTGCCAGCAGCAGGGCAGGGCAGAACACCGGGGAGCTGTTTTTT. This sequence encodes CASSRAGQNTGELFF.

The chain employs TRBV29-1 and TRBJ2-1; 9 bases are a match to TRBD2. This CDR3 has 16 residues. CDR1 SQVTM and CDR2 ANQGSEA come from the germline V gene. CDR3 bases: TGCAGTGCCAGAGGGCGGGAGGGCCGATTATACAATGAGCAGTTCTTC. Protein sequence: CSARGREGRLYNEQFF.

The chain uses TRBV7-2 and TRBJ2-7, with D tentatively TRBD2 (6 bases). The CDR3 length is 17 residues. V was pared by 1 base and J by 0 bases, with 16 bases between. Germline V CDR1 and CDR2: SGHTA, FQGNSA. For the CDR3, the DNA is TGTGCCAGCAGCTTAGGTTTTGGGCTAGCGAGCTCCTACGAGCAGTACTTC. Amino acids: CASSLGFGLASSYEQYF.

V usage is TRBV7-9 and J usage is TRBJ2-3, with D possibly TRBD1 on 7 matching bases. V was pared by 6 bases and J by 0 bases, with 10 bases between. The CDR3 extends over 14 amino acids. Germline CDR1 and CDR2: SEHNR and FQNEAQ (reference sequence). The CDR3 bases are TGTGCCAGCAGGACAGGGACTAGCACAGATACGCAGTATTTT. Protein product: CASRTGTSTDTQYF.

This clonotype was picked up one time. At one end, the junction sequence differs from germline, possibly due to a read error. The V and J genes are TRBV7-7 and TRBJ2-5; D remains ambiguous. CDR1 SSHAT and CDR2 FNYEAQ come from the germline V gene (reference sequence). The CDR3 spans 13 residues. CDR3 residues: CASSLNPSETQYF. DNA of the CDR3: TGTGCTAGCAGCTTAAACCCCTCCGAGACCCAGTACTTC.

This clonotype occurred a few times. This chain connects TRBV2 to TRBJ2-7; 11 bases agree with TRBD2. The CDR3 runs to 14 residues. With V trimmed by 6 bases and J by 3 bases, 4 bases remained unmatched. Germline CDR1 SNHLY, CDR2 FYNNEI. In DNA form, the CDR3 reads TGTGCCAGCAGGTTAGCGGGAGGGGACTACGAGCAGTACTTC. Its protein product is CASRLAGGDYEQYF.

The CDR3 bases are TGTGCCAGCAGAACGGACAGAAGGGCAGAGACCCAGTACTTC. As protein: CASRTDRRAETQYF. This chain links TRBV7-9 with TRBJ2-5, with D tentatively TRBD1 (6 bases). The CDR3 spans 14 residues. Germline V gene data show CDR1 as SEHNR and CDR2 as FQNEAQ (reference sequence). The germline V and J ends were trimmed by 6 bases and 4 bases, with 15 bases remaining between them.